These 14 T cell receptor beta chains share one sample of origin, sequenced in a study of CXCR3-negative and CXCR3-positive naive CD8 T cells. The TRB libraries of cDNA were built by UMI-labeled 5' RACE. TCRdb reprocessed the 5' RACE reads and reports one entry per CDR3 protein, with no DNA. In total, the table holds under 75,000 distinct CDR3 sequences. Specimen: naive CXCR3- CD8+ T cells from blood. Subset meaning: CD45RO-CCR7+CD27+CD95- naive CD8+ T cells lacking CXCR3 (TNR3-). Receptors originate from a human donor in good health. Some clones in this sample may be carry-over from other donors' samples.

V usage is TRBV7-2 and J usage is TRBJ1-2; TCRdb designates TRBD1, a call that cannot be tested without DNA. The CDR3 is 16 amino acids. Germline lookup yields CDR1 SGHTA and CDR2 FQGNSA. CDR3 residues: CASSLFPDGLQGGYTF. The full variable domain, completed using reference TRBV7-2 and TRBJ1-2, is GAGVSQSPSNKVTEKGKDVELRCDPISGHTALYWYRQSLGQGLEFLIYFQGNSAPDKSGLPSDRFSAERTGGSVSTLTIQRTQQEDSAVYLCASSLFPDGLQGGYTFGSGTRLTVV.

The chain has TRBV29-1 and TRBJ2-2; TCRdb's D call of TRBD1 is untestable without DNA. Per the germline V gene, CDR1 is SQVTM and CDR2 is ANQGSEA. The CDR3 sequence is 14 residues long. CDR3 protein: CSVVSRVRTGELFF.

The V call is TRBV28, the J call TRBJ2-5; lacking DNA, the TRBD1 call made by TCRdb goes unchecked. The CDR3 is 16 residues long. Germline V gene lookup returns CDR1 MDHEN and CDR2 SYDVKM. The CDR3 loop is CASSLIGTGGQETQYF. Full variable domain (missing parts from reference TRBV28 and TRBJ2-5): DVKVTQSSRYLVKRTGEKVFLECVQDMDHENMFWYRQDPGLGLRLIYFSYDVKMKEKGDIPEGYSVSREKKERFSLILESASTNQTSMYLCASSLIGTGGQETQYFGPGTRLLVL.

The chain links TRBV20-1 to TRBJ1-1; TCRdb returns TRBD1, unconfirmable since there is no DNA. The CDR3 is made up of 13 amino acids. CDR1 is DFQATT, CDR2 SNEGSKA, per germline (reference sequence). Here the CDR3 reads CSALGQENTEAFF.

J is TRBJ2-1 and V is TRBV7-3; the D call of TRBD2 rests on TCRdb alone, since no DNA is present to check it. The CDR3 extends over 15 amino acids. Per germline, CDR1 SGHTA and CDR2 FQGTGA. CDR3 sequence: CASSSSGGLSDEQFF.

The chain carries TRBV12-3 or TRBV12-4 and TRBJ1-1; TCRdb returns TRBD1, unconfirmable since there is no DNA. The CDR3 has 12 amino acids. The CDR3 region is CASSLSGDEAFF.

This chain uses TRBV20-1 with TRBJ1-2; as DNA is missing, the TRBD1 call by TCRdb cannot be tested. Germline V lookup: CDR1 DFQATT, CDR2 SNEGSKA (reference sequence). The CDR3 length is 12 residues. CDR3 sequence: CSARGGSEGYTF.

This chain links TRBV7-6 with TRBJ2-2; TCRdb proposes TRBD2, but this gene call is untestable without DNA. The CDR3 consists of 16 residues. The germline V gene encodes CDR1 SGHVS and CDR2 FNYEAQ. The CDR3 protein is CASSSGTSGDTGELFF.

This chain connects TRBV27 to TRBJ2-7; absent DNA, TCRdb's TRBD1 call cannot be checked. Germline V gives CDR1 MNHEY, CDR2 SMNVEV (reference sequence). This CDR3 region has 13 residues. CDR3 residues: CASSSPIGYEQYF.

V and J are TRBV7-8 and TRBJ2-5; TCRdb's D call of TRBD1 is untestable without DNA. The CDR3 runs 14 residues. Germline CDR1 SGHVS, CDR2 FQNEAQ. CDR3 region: CASSSTQGGETQYF.

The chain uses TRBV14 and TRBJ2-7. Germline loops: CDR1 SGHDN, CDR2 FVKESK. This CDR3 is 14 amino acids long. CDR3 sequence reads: CASSQVVTRDEQYF. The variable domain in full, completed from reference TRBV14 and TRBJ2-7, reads EAGVTQFPSHSVIEKGQTVTLRCDPISGHDNLYWYRRVMGKEIKFLLHFVKESKQDESGMPNNRFLAERTGGTYSTLKVQPAELEDSGVYFCASSQVVTRDEQYFGPGTRLTVT.

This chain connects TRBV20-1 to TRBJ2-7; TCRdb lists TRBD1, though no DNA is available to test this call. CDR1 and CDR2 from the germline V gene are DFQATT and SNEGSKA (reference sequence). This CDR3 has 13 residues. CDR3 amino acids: CSERTRYSYEQYF.

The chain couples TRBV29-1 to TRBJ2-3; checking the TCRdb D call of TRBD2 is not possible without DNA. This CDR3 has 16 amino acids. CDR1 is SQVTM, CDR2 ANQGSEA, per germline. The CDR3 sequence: CSVDGTSGAFVDTQYF.

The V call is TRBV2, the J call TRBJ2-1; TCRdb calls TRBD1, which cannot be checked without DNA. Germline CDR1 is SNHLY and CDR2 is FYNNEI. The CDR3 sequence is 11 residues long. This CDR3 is CAKRQDNEQFF.